This entry concerns a single TCR beta chain. Its specificity is unknown. The data originate from a study of early T cells in non-severe SARS-CoV-2 infection. As for the study in general: The authors sequenced bulk RNA from unsorted whole blood, leaving chains unpaired. Overall study findings and caveats: Lookups in VDJdb leaned toward anti-spike CD8 responses and missed private and CD4 specificities.

Each single cDNA molecule received a unique molecular identifier. MiXCR, run by TCRdb on the 5' RACE reads, gives a single entry per CDR3 protein. The table includes approximately 50,000 distinct CDR3 sequences, around 13% detected once. The sequence was obtained from an adult who was a healthcare worker with PCR-confirmed SARS-CoV-2 infection or an uninfected control (not recorded which). The sample comprised whole blood.

The CDR3 bases are TGTGCCAGCAGCTTAGATCTAGGGGCAGACAAAAACATTCAGTACTTC. As protein: CASSLDLGADKNIQYF. This chain connects TRBV11-2 to TRBJ2-4, with D possibly matching TRBD1 (5 bases). CDR3 length equals 16 residues. With 0 bases removed from V and 3 bases from J, the gap between germline ends came to 12 bases. Per germline, CDR1 SGHAT and CDR2 FQNNGV. Full variable domain (remainder filled in from reference TRBV11-2 and TRBJ2-4): EAGVAQSPRYKIIEKRQSVAFWCNPISGHATLYWYQQILGQGPKLLIQFQNNGVVDDSQLPKDRFSAERLKGVDSTLKIQPAKLEDSAVYLCASSLDLGADKNIQYFGAGTRLSVL.